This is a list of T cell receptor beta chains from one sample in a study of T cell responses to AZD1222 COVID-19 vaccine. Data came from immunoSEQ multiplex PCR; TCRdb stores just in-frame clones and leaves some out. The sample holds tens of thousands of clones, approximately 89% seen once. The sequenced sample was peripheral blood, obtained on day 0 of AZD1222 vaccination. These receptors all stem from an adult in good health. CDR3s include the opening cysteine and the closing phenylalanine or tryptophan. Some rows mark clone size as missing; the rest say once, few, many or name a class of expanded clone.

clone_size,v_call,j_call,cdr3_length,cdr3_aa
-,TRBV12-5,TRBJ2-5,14,CASGWGDSRETQYF
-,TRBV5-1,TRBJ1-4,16,CASSPSPGTGDEKLFF
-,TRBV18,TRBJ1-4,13,CASSLAGREKLFF
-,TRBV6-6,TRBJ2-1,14,CATSRSGIYNEQFF
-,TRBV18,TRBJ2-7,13,CASSRERLYEQYF
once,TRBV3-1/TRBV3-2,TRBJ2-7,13,CASSQDRSSVLYF
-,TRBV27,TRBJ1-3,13,CASRDSSGNTIYF
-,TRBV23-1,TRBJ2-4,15,CASSQDTGAKNIQYF
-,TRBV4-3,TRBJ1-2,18,CASSQDPGSTFLNYGYTF
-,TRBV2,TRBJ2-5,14,CASSPRQGVETQYF
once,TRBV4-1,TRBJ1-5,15,CASSQEGQGGQPQHF
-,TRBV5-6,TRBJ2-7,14,CASSQQGITYEQYF
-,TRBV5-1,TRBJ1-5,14,CASSLGQTNQPQHF
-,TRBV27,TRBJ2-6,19,CASSSDRGRIIGGANVLTF